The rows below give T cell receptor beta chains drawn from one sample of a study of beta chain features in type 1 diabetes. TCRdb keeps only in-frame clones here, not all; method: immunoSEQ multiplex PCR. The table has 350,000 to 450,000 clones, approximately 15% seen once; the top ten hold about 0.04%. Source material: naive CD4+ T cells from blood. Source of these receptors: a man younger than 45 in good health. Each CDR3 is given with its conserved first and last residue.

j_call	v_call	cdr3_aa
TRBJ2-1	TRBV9	CASSVDSNEQFF
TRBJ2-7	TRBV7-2	CASSTAGTGFYEQYF
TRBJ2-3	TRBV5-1	CASSSVITDTQYF
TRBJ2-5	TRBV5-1	CASSLDRAETQYF
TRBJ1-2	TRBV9	CASSSRGGAGYTF
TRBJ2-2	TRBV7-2	CASSLYAATGEPFF
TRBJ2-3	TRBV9	CASSSSLDTPTDTQYF
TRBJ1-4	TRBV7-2	CASRGTGIGEKLFF
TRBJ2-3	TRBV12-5	CASGRGTSGSADTQYF
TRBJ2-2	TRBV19	CASRGPNTGELFF
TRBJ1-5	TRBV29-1	CSVLYGDSNQPQHF